Listed below are T cell receptor beta chains from one sample, sequenced in a study of T cells in Graves' hyperthyroidism and ophthalmopathy. TCRdb called the multiplex PCR reads again in MiXCR, with one record for every CDR3 protein. Of over 150,000 distinct CDR3 sequences detected, about 18% appear once; the ten largest clones hold about 31%. The specimen sequenced was blood. The origin of the receptors is a woman in her fifties or sixties with Graves' hyperthyroidism. CDR3s leave out the opening cysteine and the closing phenylalanine or tryptophan. A D gene is named only where the DNA matches it firmly.

13	TRBD1	TRBV19	TRBJ1-2	ASSIPGQGIYGYT
11	-	TRBV6-4	TRBJ2-7	ASRTLTSYEQY
15	TRBD2	TRBV7-2	TRBJ2-5	ASSHKTSGRAQETQY
13	-	TRBV6-2/TRBV6-3	TRBJ2-7	ASMGAGSPSYEQY
11	-	TRBV4-1	TRBJ1-2	ASSPSRWDGYT
12	-	TRBV5-1	TRBJ1-6	ASRGDLDNSPLH
15	-	TRBV10-3	TRBJ2-7	AISESMAGNFHDEQY
12	-	TRBV7-3	TRBJ2-3	ASSSSRGTDTQY
12	-	TRBV7-2	TRBJ1-4	ASSAGTRIEKLF
13	TRBD2	TRBV7-9	TRBJ2-7	ASSHGTSRDNEQY
12	TRBD2	TRBV28	TRBJ2-3	ASRPGGGLDTQY
11	TRBD2	TRBV7-3	TRBJ2-5	ASSVSGAGTQY
14	TRBD1	TRBV27	TRBJ1-4	ASSGQGASAGKKLF
13	TRBD1	TRBV24-1	TRBJ2-3	ATSDRTGVPDTQY
15	-	TRBV6-1	TRBJ2-1	ASSELGGRGVYNEQF
12	-	TRBV20-1	TRBJ1-1	SASGGTEGTEAF
9	-	TRBV20-1	TRBJ2-3	SARYWNTQY
12	-	TRBV9	TRBJ1-5	ASSGGDSNQPQH
12	-	TRBV18	TRBJ1-2	ASSPESENYGYT
12	-	TRBV7-2	TRBJ1-4	ASSPPLYGEKLF
13	TRBD2	TRBV20-1	TRBJ2-2	SARLAGGPTGELF
13	-	TRBV11-2	TRBJ1-2	ASSLEGATAYGYT
17	TRBD1	TRBV27	TRBJ2-7	ASSSRLNGQGRNFYEQY
12	-	TRBV11-2	TRBJ2-5	ASSLGWGRKTQY
15	-	TRBV4-1	TRBJ2-7	ASSQVVPGQRLDEQY
13	TRBD1	TRBV5-1	TRBJ1-2	ASSQAGTGDYGYT
11	-	TRBV29-1	TRBJ2-3	SVGQPGADTQY
16	TRBD1	TRBV9	TRBJ2-1	ASSVGVRGSSAYNEQF
11	TRBD1	TRBV19	TRBJ2-7	ASSARQGHEQY
13	-	TRBV15	TRBJ2-7	ATSRGSAGAYEQY
13	TRBD1	TRBV15	TRBJ2-5	ATRRDRQFQETQY
9	TRBD1	TRBV6-1	TRBJ1-2	ASDRGNGYT
14	-	TRBV19	TRBJ1-5	ASNLRTGQRNQPQH
15	TRBD1	TRBV15	TRBJ2-1	ATSRQGTGRNISKQF
14	-	TRBV7-2	TRBJ2-1	ASSTTGTVLANEQF
12	TRBD1	TRBV19	TRBJ2-5	ASSIIGTGRPRY
13	TRBD2	TRBV20-1	TRBJ2-1	SAPSGGASYNEQF
13	-	TRBV5-1	TRBJ2-2	AGSLVGGDAGELF
13	TRBD2	TRBV27	TRBJ2-1	ASSSPRGGYNEQF